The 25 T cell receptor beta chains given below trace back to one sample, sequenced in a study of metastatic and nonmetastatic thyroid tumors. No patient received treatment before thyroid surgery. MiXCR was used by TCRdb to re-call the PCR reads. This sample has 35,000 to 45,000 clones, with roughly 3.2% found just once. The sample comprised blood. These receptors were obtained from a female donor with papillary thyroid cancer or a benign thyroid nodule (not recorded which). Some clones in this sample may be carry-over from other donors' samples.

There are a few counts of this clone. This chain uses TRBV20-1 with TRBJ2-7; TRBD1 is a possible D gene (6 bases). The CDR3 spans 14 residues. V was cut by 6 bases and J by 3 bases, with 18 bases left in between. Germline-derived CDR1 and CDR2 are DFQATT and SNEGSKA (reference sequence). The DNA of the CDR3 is TGCAGTGCGAACGGGGAACAGGGTCGCTACGAGCAGTACTTC. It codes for CSANGEQGRYEQYF.

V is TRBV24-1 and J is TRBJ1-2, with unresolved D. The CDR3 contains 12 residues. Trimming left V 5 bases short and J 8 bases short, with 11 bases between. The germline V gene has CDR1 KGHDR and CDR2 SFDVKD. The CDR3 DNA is TGTGCCACCAGTGCAGGAACACGGGGCTACACCTTC. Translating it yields CATSAGTRGYTF.

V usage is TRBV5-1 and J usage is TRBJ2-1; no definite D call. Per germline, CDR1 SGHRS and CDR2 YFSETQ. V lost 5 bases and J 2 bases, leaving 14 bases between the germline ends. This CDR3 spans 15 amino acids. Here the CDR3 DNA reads TGCGCCAGCAGTTTGATGGGCAGCACCTACAATGAGCAGTTCTTC. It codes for CASSLMGSTYNEQFF.

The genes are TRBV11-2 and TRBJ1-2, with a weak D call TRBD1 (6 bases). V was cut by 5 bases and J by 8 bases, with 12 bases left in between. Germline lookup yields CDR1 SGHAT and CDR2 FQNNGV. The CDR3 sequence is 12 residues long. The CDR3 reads CASSPQGGGYTF. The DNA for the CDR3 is TGTGCCAGCAGCCCACAGGGAGGCGGCTACACCTTC.

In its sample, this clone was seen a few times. The CDR3 nucleotides read TGTGCCAGCAGCTTAAGTTCAGGGAAGGGCTACACCTTC. This codes for CASSLSSGKGYTF. V is TRBV7-2 and J is TRBJ1-2, with D tentatively TRBD1 (5 bases). CDR3 length: 13 residues. The V end was cut by 2 bases, the J end by 8 bases, with 12 bases between. CDR1 and CDR2 (germline): SGHTA, FQGNSA.

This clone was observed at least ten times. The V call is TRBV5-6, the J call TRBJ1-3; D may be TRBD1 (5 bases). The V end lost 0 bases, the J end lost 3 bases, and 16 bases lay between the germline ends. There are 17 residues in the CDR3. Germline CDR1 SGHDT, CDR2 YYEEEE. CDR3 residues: CASSLVGRETFGNTIYF. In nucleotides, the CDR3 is TGTGCCAGCAGCTTGGTTGGCAGGGAGACCTTTGGAAACACCATATATTTT.

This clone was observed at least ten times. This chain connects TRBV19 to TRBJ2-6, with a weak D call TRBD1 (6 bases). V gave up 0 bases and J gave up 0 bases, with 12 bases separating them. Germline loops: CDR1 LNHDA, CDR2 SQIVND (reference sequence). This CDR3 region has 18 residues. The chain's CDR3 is CASSIDGQLLSGANVLTF. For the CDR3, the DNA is TGTGCCAGTAGTATAGACGGACAGCTCCTCTCTGGGGCCAACGTCCTGACTTTC.

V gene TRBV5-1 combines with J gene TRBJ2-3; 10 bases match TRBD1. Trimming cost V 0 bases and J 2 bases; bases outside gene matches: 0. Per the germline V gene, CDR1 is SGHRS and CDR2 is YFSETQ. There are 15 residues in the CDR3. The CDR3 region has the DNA TGCGCCAGCAGCTTGGGACAGGGGGCCACAGATACGCAGTATTTT. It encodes CASSLGQGATDTQYF.

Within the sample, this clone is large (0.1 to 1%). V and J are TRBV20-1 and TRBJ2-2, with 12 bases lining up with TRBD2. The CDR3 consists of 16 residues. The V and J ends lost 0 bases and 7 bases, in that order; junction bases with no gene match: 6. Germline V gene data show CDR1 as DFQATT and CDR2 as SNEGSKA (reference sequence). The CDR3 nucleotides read TGCAGTGCTAGAGATGCTAGCGGGAGGGACGTCGGGGAGCTGTTTTTT. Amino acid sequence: CSARDASGRDVGELFF.

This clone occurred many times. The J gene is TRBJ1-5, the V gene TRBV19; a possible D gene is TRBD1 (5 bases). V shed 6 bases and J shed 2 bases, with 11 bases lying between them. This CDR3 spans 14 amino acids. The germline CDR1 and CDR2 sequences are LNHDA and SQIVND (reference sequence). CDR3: CASRNQGGNQPQHF. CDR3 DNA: TGTGCCAGTAGAAACCAGGGAGGCAATCAGCCCCAGCATTTT.

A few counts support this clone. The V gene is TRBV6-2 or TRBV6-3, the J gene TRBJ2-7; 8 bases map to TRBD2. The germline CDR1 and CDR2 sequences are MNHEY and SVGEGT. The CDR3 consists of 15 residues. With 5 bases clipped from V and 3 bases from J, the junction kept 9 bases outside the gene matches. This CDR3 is CASSPAREVIYEQYF. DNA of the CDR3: TGTGCCAGCAGTCCGGCGCGGGAGGTGATCTACGAGCAGTACTTC.

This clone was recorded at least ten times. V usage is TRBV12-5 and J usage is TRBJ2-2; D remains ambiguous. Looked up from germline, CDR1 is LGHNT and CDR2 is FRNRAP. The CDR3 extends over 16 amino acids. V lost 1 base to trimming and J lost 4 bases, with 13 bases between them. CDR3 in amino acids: CASGLGNLPGTGELFF. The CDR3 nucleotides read TGTGCTAGTGGTTTGGGTAATCTCCCGGGCACCGGGGAGCTGTTTTTT.

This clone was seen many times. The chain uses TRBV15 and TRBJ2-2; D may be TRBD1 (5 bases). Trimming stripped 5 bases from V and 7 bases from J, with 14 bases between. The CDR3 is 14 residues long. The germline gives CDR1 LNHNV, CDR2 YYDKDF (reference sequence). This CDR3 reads CATSGDTGVGELFF. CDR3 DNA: TGTGCCACCAGCGGCGATACAGGAGTCGGGGAGCTGTTTTTT.

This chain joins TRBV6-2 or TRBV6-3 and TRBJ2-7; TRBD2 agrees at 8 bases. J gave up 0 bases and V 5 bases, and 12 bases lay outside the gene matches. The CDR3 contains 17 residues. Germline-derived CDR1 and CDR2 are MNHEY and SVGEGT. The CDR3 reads CASSRQPGLVVSYEQYF. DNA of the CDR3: TGTGCCAGCAGTCGGCAGCCGGGACTAGTCGTCTCCTACGAGCAGTACTTC.

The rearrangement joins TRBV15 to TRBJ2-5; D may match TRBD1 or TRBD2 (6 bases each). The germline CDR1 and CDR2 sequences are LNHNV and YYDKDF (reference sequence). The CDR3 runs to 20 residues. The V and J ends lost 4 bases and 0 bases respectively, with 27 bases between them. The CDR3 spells CATSTGWGGTWGLYQETQYF. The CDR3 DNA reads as TGTGCCACCAGCACTGGCTGGGGCGGGACATGGGGCTTGTACCAAGAGACCCAGTACTTC.

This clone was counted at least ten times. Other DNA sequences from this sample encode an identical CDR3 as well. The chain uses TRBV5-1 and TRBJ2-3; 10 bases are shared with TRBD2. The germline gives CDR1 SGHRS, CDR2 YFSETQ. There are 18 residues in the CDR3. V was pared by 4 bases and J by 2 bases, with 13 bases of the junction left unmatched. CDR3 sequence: CASSTSPLAGDSTDTQYF. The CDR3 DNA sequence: TGCGCCAGCAGCACCTCTCCTCTAGCGGGGGACTCCACAGATACGCAGTATTTT.

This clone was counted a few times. The CDR3 reads CASSKSSAGGAFGYTF. CDR3 DNA: TGTGCCAGCAGTAAATCCTCGGCAGGGGGCGCTTTTGGCTACACCTTC. This rearrangement joins TRBV2 to TRBJ1-2, with TRBD1 identical over 8 bases. The CDR3 is 16 amino acids. Unmatched junction bases numbered 15, after V lost 5 bases and J lost 7 bases. Germline V gene lookup returns CDR1 SNHLY and CDR2 FYNNEI.

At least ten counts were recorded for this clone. The chain's CDR3 is CASSYPVGAKNIQYF. CDR3 sequence (DNA): TGTGCCAGCAGTTACCCCGTAGGGGCCAAAAACATTCAGTACTTC. This chain uses TRBV6-1 with TRBJ2-4, with unresolved D. The CDR3 sequence is 15 residues long. The germline CDR1 and CDR2 sequences are MNHNS and SASEGT. Between the trimmed V and J ends, which lost 5 bases and 1 base, there was a span of 12 bases.

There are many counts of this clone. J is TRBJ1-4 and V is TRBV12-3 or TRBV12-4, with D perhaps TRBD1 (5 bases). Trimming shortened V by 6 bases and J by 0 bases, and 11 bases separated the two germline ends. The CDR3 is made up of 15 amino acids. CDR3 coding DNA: TGTGCCAGCAGCAGGGCCCTCCCAACTAATGAAAAACTGTTTTTT. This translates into CASSRALPTNEKLFF.

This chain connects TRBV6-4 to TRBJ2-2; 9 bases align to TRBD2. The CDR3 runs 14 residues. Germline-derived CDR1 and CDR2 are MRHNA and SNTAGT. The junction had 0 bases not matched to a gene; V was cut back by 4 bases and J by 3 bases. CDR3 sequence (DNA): TGTGCCAGCAGTGTAGCGGGGGACACCGGGGAGCTGTTTTTT. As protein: CASSVAGDTGELFF.

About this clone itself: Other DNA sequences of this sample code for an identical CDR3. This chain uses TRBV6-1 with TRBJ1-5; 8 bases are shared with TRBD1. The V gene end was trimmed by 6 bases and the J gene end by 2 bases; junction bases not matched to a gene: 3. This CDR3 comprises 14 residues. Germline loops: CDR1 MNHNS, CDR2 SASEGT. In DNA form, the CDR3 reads TGTGCCAGCAGACGGACAGGGCGCAATCAGCCCCAGCATTTT. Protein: CASRRTGRNQPQHF.

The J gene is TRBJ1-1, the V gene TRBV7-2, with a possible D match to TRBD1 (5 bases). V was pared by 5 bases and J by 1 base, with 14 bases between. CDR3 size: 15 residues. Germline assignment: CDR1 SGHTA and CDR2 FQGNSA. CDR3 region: CASSLDWGPNTEAFF. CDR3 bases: TGTGCCAGCAGCCTGGATTGGGGACCGAACACTGAAGCTTTCTTT.

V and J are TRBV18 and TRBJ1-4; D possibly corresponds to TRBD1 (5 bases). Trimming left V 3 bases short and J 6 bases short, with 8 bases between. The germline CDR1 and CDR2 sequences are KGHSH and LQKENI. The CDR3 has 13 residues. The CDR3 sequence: CASSPGTHEKLFF. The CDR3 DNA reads TGTGCCAGCTCACCGGGGACCCATGAAAAACTGTTTTTT. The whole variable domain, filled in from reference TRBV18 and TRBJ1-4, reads NAGVMQNPRHLVRRRGQEARLRCSPMKGHSHVYWYRQLPEEGLKFMVYLQKENIIDESGMPKERFSAEFPKEGPSILRIQQVVRGDSAAYFCASSPGTHEKLFFGSGTQLSVL.

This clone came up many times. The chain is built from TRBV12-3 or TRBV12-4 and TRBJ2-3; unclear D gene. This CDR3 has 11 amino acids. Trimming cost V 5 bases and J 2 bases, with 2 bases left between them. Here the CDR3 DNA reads TGTGCCAGCAGTATCACAGATACGCAGTATTTT. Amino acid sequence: CASSITDTQYF.

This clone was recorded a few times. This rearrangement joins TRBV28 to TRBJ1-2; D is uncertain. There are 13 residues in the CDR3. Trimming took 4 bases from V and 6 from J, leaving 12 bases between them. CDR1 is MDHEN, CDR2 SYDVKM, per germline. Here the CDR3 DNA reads TGTGCCAGCAGTTCCACCCGTTTCGATGGCTACACCTTC. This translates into CASSSTRFDGYTF.